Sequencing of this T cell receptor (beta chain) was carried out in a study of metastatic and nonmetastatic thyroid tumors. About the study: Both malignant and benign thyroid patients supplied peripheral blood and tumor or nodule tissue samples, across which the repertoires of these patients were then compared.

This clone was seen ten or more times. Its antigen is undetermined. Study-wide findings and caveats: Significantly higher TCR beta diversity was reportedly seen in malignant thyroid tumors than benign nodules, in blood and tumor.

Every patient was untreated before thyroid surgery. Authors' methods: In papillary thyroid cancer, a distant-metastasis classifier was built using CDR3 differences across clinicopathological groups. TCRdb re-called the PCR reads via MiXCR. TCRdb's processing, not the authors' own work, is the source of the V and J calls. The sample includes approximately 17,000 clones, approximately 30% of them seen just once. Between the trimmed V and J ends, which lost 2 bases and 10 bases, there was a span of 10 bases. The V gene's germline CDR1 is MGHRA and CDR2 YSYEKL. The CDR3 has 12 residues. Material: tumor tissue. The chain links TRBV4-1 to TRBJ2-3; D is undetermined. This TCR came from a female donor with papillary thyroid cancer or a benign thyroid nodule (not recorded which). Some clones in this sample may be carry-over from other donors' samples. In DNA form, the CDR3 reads TGCGCCAGCAGCCAATCCTCCGACCCGCAGTATTTT. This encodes CASSQSSDPQYF.